This T cell receptor beta chain appears in the sequencing data of a study of OX40 agonist ivuxolimab in advanced cancers. About the study: Those treated in dose escalation had hepatocellular carcinoma, melanoma, renal cell cancer or head and neck cancer.

Libraries were prepared by immunoSEQ multiplex PCR; TCRdb keeps only in-frame clonotypes and omits some of them. This table has more than 65,000 clones, 85% to 90% appearing once. Per the germline V gene, CDR1 is SGHDN and CDR2 is FVKESK. There are 18 residues in the CDR3. Trimming cost V 4 bases and J 0 bases, with 19 bases left between them. The rearrangement uses TRBV14 and TRBJ2-4, with unresolved D. The sequencing here drew on CD4+ or CD8+ T cells sorted from blood, taken in a trial of the OX40 agonist ivuxolimab. The sequence was obtained from an adult with an advanced solid tumor such as melanoma, head and neck, liver or kidney cancer. The CDR3, as DNA: TGTGCCAGCAGCCTCCCCCCTAAAAGGGTAGTAGCCAAAAACATTCAGTACTTC. This sequence encodes CASSLPPKRVVAKNIQYF. The entire variable domain, with the rest obtained from reference TRBV14 and TRBJ2-4, is as follows: EAGVTQFPSHSVIEKGQTVTLRCDPISGHDNLYWYRRVMGKEIKFLLHFVKESKQDESGMPNNRFLAERTGGTYSTLKVQPAELEDSGVYFCASSLPPKRVVAKNIQYFGAGTRLSVL.